These 15 T cell receptor beta chains were all obtained from the same sample, sequenced in a study of early T cells in non-severe SARS-CoV-2 infection. TCRdb itself ran the 5' RACE reads through MiXCR, one entry per CDR3 protein. Of about 52,000 distinct CDR3 sequences listed, 9.5% to 12% are singletons. The sample taken for sequencing was whole blood. These receptors were collected from an adult who was a healthcare worker with PCR-confirmed SARS-CoV-2 infection or an uninfected control (not recorded which).

Ten or more counts support this clonotype. CDR3 coding DNA: TGTGCCAGCAGCTTAGGATACACAGATACGCAGTATTTT. It encodes CASSLGYTDTQYF. The genes are TRBV7-9 and TRBJ2-3; D is unresolved. This CDR3 has 13 amino acids. Germline V gives CDR1 SEHNR, CDR2 FQNEAQ (reference sequence). V gave up 1 base and J gave up 2 bases, with 4 bases separating them.

This chain links TRBV7-2 with TRBJ2-7; D unresolved. Looked up from germline, CDR1 is SGHTA and CDR2 is FQGNSA. Trimming took 4 bases from V and 7 from J, leaving 11 bases between them. The CDR3 has 12 residues. DNA of the CDR3: TGTGCCAGCAGCTCCGACTGGGCAGAGCAGTACTTC. Protein: CASSSDWAEQYF.

A few counts support this clonotype. This rearrangement joins TRBV10-3 to TRBJ2-7, with TRBD1 matching over 7 bases. Germline CDR1 is ENHRY and CDR2 is SYGVKD. The junction had 3 bases not matched to a gene; V was cut back by 7 bases and J by 0 bases. The CDR3 spans 13 residues. The CDR3 sequence: CAINGDSSYEQYF. In DNA form, the CDR3 reads TGTGCCATCAATGGGGACAGCTCCTACGAGCAGTACTTC.

This clonotype was picked up many times. V is TRBV19 and J is TRBJ2-7, with a tentative D call TRBD2 (6 bases). CDR1 is LNHDA and CDR2 is SQIVND in the germline V gene (reference sequence). This CDR3 contains 14 residues. Between the trimmed V and J ends, which lost 6 bases and 4 bases, there was a span of 16 bases. The CDR3 is CASSSTGGGYEQYF. The CDR3 region has the DNA TGTGCCAGTAGCTCGACCGGGGGTGGATACGAGCAGTACTTC.

This chain joins TRBV12-3 or TRBV12-4 and TRBJ1-2, with TRBD1 identical over 8 bases. V lost 5 bases, J lost 11 bases, and 7 bases stayed unmatched. The CDR3 sequence is 12 residues long. CDR3 protein: CASSPMTGVYTF. DNA for the CDR3: TGTGCCAGCAGTCCTATGACAGGGGTATACACCTTC.

At least ten counts were recorded for this clonotype. The DNA for the CDR3 is TGTGCCACTCCACAGTTCTCCGGGACAGTGGACGGCGAGCAGTACTTC. It encodes CATPQFSGTVDGEQYF. The chain carries TRBV7-2 and TRBJ2-7, with 7 nucleotides matching TRBD1. The CDR3 is 16 residues long. Per germline, CDR1 SGHTA and CDR2 FQGNSA. Trimming removed 10 bases from V and 6 bases from J; junction bases left unmatched: 21.

This clonotype showed up just a few times. The genes are TRBV7-8 and TRBJ1-5; unclear D gene. From germline, CDR1 is SGHVS and CDR2 FQNEAQ. The CDR3 covers 15 residues. V was shortened by 1 base and J by 3 bases, with 10 bases between the two germline ends. CDR3 loop: CASSLVRPLNQPQHF. DNA of the CDR3: TGTGCCAGCAGCTTAGTCAGACCCCTCAATCAGCCCCAGCATTTT.

This clonotype was found many times. The CDR3 here is CASAPSLGLPEANEQFF. The CDR3 DNA sequence: TGTGCCAGCGCCCCCTCCCTAGGACTCCCAGAGGCCAATGAGCAGTTCTTC. The J gene is TRBJ2-1, the V gene TRBV12-3 or TRBV12-4; TRBD2 is a possible D gene (5 bases). The CDR3 spans 17 residues. Trimming stripped 8 bases from V and 6 bases from J, with 26 bases between.

This clonotype showed up many times. This rearrangement joins TRBV6-5 to TRBJ1-1, with D possibly being TRBD1 (6 bases). This CDR3 has 14 amino acids. CDR1 and CDR2 (germline): MNHEY, SVGAGI. V lost 2 bases to trimming and J lost 4 bases, with 11 bases between them. In nucleotides, the CDR3 is TGTGCCAGCAGTTACGCTACAGGGACCACTGAAGCTTTCTTT. Protein product: CASSYATGTTEAFF.

V is TRBV10-3 and J is TRBJ2-6; D is possibly TRBD1 (6 bases). Between the trimmed V and J ends, which lost 10 bases and 0 bases, there was a span of 13 bases. This CDR3 is 15 amino acids long. Germline V gene data show CDR1 as ENHRY and CDR2 as SYGVKD. CDR3 sequence reads: CATDLGGSGANVLTF. The CDR3 DNA reads as TGTGCCACTGATTTAGGGGGCTCTGGGGCCAACGTCCTGACTTTC.

The rearrangement links TRBV28 to TRBJ2-5; 8 bases align to TRBD1. J lost 5 bases, V lost 5 bases, and 7 bases had no gene match. The length of the CDR3 is 14 residues. Germline V gene lookup returns CDR1 MDHEN and CDR2 SYDVKM. The CDR3 loop is CASSVDRDGETQYF. CDR3 bases: TGTGCCAGCAGTGTGGACAGGGACGGGGAGACCCAGTACTTC.

Turning to this clonotype: Relative to the germline gene, one junction end is altered; a read error may explain this. The chain is built from TRBV6-5 and TRBJ2-1; tentatively, D is TRBD2 (6 bases). The CDR3 length is 15 residues. Germline CDR1 reads MNHEY; CDR2 reads SVGAGI. CDR3: CVSSKRDFPYNEQFF. Written as DNA, the CDR3 is TGTGTCAGCAGTAAAAGGGACTTCCCCTACAATGAGCAGTTCTTC.

This clonotype was found many times. The genes are TRBV10-3 and TRBJ1-1; D unresolved. The V gene lost 8 bases and the J gene lost 5 bases, with 9 bases spanning the gap. The CDR3 sequence is 11 residues long. Looked up from germline, CDR1 is ENHRY and CDR2 is SYGVKD. CDR3 in DNA: TGTGCCATCGTCCGTGGGACTGAAGCTTTCTTT. It encodes CAIVRGTEAFF.

This clonotype was detected many times. CDR3 region: CASSQVRGQNQPQHF. The CDR3 region has the DNA TGCGCCAGCAGCCAAGTTAGGGGGCAAAATCAGCCCCAGCATTTT. The chain uses TRBV4-1 and TRBJ1-5, with 7 bases fitting TRBD1. The CDR3 has 15 amino acids. Germline assignment: CDR1 MGHRA and CDR2 YSYEKL. V lost 1 base, J lost 4 bases, and 4 bases stayed unmatched.

There are a few counts of this clonotype. J is TRBJ2-3 and V is TRBV11-2; 10 nucleotides line up with TRBD2. This CDR3 contains 16 residues. Germline lookup yields CDR1 SGHAT and CDR2 FQNNGV. With 5 bases clipped from V and 7 bases from J, the junction kept 12 bases outside the gene matches. Here the CDR3 DNA reads TGTGCCAGCAGCCGAGCGGGGGGGAGCCCACATTATACGCAGTATTTT. It codes for CASSRAGGSPHYTQYF.